This TCR beta chain originates from a study of cytomegalovirus exposure and HLA in healthy donors. Study results and caveats: Judged likely to be a sequencing artifact was a cluster of highly shared sequence variants. For most subjects, TCR beta sequences were reported to predict HLA-A and HLA-B alleles with accuracy.

V lost 4 bases to trimming and J lost 7 bases, with 8 bases between them. The CDR3 spans 11 residues. From germline, CDR1 is DFQATT and CDR2 SNEGSKA (reference sequence). PCR amplification relied on 60 Vbeta primers (plus 13 Jbeta primers). Clones were sequenced by immunoSEQ multiplex PCR, and TCRdb holds only the in-frame ones, with some missing. This sample yields around 150,000 clones, of which about four fifths are seen a single time; 3% to 4% belongs to the top ten. Turning to this clone: The antigen is unknown.

This clonotype was sampled from a human donor in good health. This sequence joins TRBV20-1 and TRBJ2-4, with D possibly TRBD1 on 5 matching bases. Specimen: PBMCs. CDR3 DNA: TGCAGTGCTATACCAGGGAACATTCAGTACTTC. It translates to CSAIPGNIQYF.